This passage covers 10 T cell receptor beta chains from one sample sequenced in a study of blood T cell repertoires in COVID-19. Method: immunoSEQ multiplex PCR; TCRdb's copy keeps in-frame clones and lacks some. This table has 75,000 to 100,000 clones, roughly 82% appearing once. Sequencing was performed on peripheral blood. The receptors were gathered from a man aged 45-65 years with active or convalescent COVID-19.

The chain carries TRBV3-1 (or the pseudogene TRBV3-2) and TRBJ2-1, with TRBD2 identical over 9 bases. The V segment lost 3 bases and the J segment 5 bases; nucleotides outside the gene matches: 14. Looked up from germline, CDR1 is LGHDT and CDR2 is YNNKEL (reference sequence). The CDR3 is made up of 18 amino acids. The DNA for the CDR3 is TGTGCCAGCAGCCAGGACATCCCTAGTAGCGGGGGCCACAATGAGCAGTTCTTC. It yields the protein CASSQDIPSSGGHNEQFF.

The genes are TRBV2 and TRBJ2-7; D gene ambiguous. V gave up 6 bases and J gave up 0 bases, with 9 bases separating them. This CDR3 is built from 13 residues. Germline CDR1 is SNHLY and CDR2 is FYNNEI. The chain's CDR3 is CASRFRSSYEQYV. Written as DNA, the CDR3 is TGTGCCAGCAGATTCCGTAGCTCCTACGAGCAGTACGTC.

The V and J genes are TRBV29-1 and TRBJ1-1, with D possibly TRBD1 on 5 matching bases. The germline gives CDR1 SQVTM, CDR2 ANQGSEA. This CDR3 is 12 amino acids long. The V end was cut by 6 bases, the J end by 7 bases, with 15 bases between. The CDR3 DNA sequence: TGCAGCGTGGTGACGGGGACTAGTGAAGCTTTCTTT. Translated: CSVVTGTSEAFF.

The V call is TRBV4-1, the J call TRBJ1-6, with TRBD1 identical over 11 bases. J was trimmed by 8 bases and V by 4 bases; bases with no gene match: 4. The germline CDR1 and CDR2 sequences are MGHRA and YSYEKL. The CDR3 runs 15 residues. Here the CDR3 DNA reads TGCGCCAGCAGCCGCAGGGGACAGGGGGATTCACCCCTCCACTTT. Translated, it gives CASSRRGQGDSPLHF.

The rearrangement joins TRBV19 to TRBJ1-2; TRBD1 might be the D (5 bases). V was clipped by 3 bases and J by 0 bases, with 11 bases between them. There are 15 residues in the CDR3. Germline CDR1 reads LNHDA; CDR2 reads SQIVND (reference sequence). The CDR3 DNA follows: TGTGCCAGTAGTATGTCTCAGACAGCTAACTATGGCTACACCTTC. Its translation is CASSMSQTANYGYTF.

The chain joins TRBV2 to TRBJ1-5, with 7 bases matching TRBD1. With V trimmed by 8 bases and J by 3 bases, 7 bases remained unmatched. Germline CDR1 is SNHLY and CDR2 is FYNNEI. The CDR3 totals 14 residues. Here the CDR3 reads CASGITGANQPQHF. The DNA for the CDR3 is TGTGCCAGCGGTATAACAGGGGCCAATCAGCCCCAGCATTTT.

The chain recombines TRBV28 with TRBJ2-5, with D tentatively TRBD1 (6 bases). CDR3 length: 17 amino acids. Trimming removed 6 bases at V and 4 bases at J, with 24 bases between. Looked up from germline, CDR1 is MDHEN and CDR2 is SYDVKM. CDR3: CASSDVKQGGMRETQYF. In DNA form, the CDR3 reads TGTGCCAGCAGCGACGTAAAACAGGGTGGGATGCGAGAGACCCAGTACTTC.

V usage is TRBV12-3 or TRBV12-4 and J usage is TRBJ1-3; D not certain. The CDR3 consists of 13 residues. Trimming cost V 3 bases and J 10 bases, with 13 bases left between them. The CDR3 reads CASSFLPRLTIYF. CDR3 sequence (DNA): TGTGCCAGCAGTTTCCTGCCCAGATTGACCATATATTTT.

The CDR3 DNA reads as TGCGCCAGCAGCTTGGAACGTAGCTCCTATAATTCACCCCTCCACTTT. Encoded protein: CASSLERSSYNSPLHF. This chain joins TRBV5-1 and TRBJ1-6, with D unresolved. Germline CDR1 reads SGHRS; CDR2 reads YFSETQ. This CDR3 is 16 amino acids long. Trimming pared 0 bases from V and 0 bases from J, leaving 7 bases between.

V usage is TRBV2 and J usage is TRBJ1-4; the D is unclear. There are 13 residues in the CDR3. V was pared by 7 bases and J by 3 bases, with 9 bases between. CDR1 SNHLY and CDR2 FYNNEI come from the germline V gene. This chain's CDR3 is CASNGEANEKLFF. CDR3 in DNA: TGTGCCAGCAACGGGGAGGCTAATGAAAAACTGTTTTTT.